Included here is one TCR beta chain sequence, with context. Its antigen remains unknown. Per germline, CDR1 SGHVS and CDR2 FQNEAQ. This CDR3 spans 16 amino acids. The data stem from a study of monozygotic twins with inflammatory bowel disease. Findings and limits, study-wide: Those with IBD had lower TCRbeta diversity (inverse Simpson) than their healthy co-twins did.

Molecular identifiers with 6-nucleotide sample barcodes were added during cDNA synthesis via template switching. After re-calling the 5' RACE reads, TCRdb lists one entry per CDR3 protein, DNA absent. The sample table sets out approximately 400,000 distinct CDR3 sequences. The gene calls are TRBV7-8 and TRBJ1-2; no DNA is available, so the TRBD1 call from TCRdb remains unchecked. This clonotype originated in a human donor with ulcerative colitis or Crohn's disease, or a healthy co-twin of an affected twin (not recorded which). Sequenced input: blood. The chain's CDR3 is CASSLMKGAGGYGYTF.